A single sample gave rise to the 9 T cell receptor beta chains below, sequenced in a study of neurological immune-mediated disorders. Sample time point: longitudinal time-point 1 (baseline). TCRdb fed the 5' RACE reads into MiXCR, producing one record per CDR3 protein. The sample includes 67,000 or so distinct CDR3 sequences, roughly an eighth of them seen just once. The sequencing input was PBMCs. The receptors originated from a female donor with HTLV-1-associated myelopathy (HAM/TSP).

In its sample, this clonotype was seen many times. The chain links TRBV28 to TRBJ2-7; 7 bases agree with TRBD1. The CDR3 sequence is 14 residues long. J was trimmed by 3 bases and V by 3 bases; bases with no gene match: 5. Germline lookup yields CDR1 MDHEN and CDR2 SYDVKM. The chain's CDR3 is CASSLRGPNYEQYF. The CDR3 bases are TGTGCCAGCAGTTTGAGGGGGCCGAACTACGAGCAGTACTTC.

There are many counts of this clonotype. The V gene is TRBV27, the J gene TRBJ2-7, with 9 bases fitting TRBD2. The CDR3 runs to 14 residues. The V segment lost 5 bases and the J segment 4 bases; nucleotides outside the gene matches: 6. Germline-derived CDR1 and CDR2 are MNHEY and SMNVEV (reference sequence). The CDR3 reads CASSEPGLAYEQYF. CDR3 DNA: TGTGCCAGCAGTGAACCGGGACTAGCTTACGAGCAGTACTTC.

This clonotype showed up many times. The gene calls are TRBV9 and TRBJ2-1; possibly TRBD1 for D (5 bases). Germline CDR1 and CDR2: SGDLS and YYNGEE. The V and J ends lost 6 bases and 0 bases respectively, with 13 bases between them. CDR3 size: 15 residues. CDR3: CASNPQGFSYNEQFF. The CDR3 DNA is TGTGCCAGCAATCCTCAGGGTTTCTCCTACAATGAGCAGTTCTTC.

This clonotype occurred many times. The chain is built from TRBV20-1 and TRBJ2-5; tentative D call: TRBD2 (5 bases). There are 13 residues in the CDR3. Germline CDR1 reads DFQATT; CDR2 reads SNEGSKA (reference sequence). Trimming took 2 bases from V and 5 from J, leaving 12 bases between them. The CDR3 DNA reads TGCAGTGCTAGACCCCCACCGGGGGAGACCCAGTACTTC. As protein: CSARPPPGETQYF.

In this sample, this clonotype turned up many times. The chain links TRBV11-2 to TRBJ1-2; 8 positions match TRBD1. Unmatched junction bases numbered 4, after V lost 2 bases and J lost 8 bases. This CDR3 is 13 amino acids long. Germline CDR1 reads SGHAT; CDR2 reads FQNNGV. DNA of the CDR3: TGTGCCAGCAGCTTATTTCCAGGGGGCGGCTACACCTTC. Its translation is CASSLFPGGGYTF.

This clonotype was counted many times. The chain links TRBV28 to TRBJ2-1, with D perhaps matching TRBD2 (6 bases). This CDR3 region has 14 residues. Per the germline V gene, CDR1 is MDHEN and CDR2 is SYDVKM. V was trimmed by 2 bases and J by 8 bases, leaving 13 bases between them. CDR3 sequence: CASSLAGFWYEQFF. The CDR3 DNA sequence: TGTGCCAGCAGTTTAGCGGGGTTCTGGTATGAGCAGTTCTTC.

This clonotype was counted ten times or more. The chain recombines TRBV20-1 with TRBJ2-7; D may be TRBD2 (6 bases). The CDR3 consists of 16 residues. Per germline, CDR1 DFQATT and CDR2 SNEGSKA (reference sequence). Trimming stripped 1 base from V and 1 base from J, with 17 bases between. CDR3 in amino acids: CSARAFRDSSSYEQYF. Written as DNA, the CDR3 is TGCAGTGCTAGAGCCTTCCGGGACTCCTCGTCCTACGAGCAGTACTTC.

This clonotype was detected ten times or more. The conserved phenylalanine or tryptophan is not found at the CDR3 terminus, so this likely reflects a read error. The DNA is left out, because the CDR3 cannot be placed on it with certainty; the CDR3 is given as TCRdb lists it. The chain couples TRBV28 to TRBJ2-3; the D call in the table, TRBD1, was not verified against the DNA. In germline, CDR1 is MDHEN, CDR2 SYDVKM. The CDR3 sequence runs 12 residues, both termini included. The CDR3 region is CASSSPGQGPYL.

The table lists this clonotype with a few counts. The CDR3 reads CASSEATGSATKNIQYF. CDR3 in DNA: TGTGCCAGCAGTGAAGCGACGGGGAGCGCGACCAAAAACATTCAGTACTTC. The rearrangement links TRBV6-1 to TRBJ2-4, with a tentative D call TRBD2 (5 bases). Germline CDR1 reads MNHNS; CDR2 reads SASEGT. This CDR3 is 17 amino acids long. V was pared by 0 bases and J by 2 bases, with 14 bases between.